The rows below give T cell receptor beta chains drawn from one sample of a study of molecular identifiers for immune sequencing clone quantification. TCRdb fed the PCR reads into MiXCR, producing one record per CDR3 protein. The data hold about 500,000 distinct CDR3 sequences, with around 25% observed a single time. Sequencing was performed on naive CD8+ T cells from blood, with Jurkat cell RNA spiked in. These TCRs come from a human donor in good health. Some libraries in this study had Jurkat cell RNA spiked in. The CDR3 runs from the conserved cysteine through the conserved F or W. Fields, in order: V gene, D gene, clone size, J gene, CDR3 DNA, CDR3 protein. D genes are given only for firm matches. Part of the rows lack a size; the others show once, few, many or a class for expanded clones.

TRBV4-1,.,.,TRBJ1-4,TGCGCCAGCAGCCTTATACATACAACTAATGAAAAACTGTTTTTT,CASSLIHTTNEKLFF
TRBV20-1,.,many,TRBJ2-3,TGCAGTGCTAGTCTTCTGGCGAACACAGATACGCAGTATTTT,CSASLLANTDTQYF
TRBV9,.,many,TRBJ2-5,TGTGCCAGCAGCGCGGAGGTAGACGGACAAGAGACCCAGTACTTC,CASSAEVDGQETQYF
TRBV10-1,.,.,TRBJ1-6,TGCGCCAGCAGTGAGGCAGGGGATAATTCACCCCTCCACTTT,CASSEAGDNSPLHF
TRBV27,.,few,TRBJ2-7,TGTGCCAGCAGTCCAGATGAGGGCGTAGACGAGCAGTACTTC,CASSPDEGVDEQYF
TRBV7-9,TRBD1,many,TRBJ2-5,TGTGCCAGCAGCTTAGAGACAGGGAATGTAGAGACCCAGTACTTC,CASSLETGNVETQYF
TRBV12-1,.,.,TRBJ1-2,TGTGCCAGCAGCGTTGACAGGGTTGGAACCGTACCCTCTTCCCATGGCTACACCTTC,CASSVDRVGTVPSSHGYTF
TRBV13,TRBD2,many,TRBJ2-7,TGTGCCAGCAGCTTCAAAAGCGGGACCTACGAGCAGTACTTC,CASSFKSGTYEQYF
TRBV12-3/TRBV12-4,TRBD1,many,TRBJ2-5,TGTGCCAGCAGCATCAGGGGGCCGCGGGAGACCCAGTACTTC,CASSIRGPRETQYF
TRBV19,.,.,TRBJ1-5,TGTGCCAGTAGTGTAGGGGTCGCCAGGGGCAATCAGCCCCAGCATTTT,CASSVGVARGNQPQHF
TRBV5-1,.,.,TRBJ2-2,TGCGCCAGCAGCTTGGGCAGAGACAACACCGGGGAGCTGTTTTTT,CASSLGRDNTGELFF
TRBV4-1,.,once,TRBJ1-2,TGCGCCAGCGGCCAAGGGGCGGGGGCGAGCGATGGCTACACCTTC,CASGQGAGASDGYTF
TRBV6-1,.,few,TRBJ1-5,TGTGCCAGCAGTGAAGTCAGGCTTAGCAATCAGCCCCAGCATTTT,CASSEVRLSNQPQHF
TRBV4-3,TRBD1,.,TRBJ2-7,TGCGCCAGCAGCCATTGGACAGGGTCCTACGAGCAGTACTTC,CASSHWTGSYEQYF
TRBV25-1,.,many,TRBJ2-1,TGTGCCAGCTCCCTCGCGGGCTCCTACAATGAGCAGTTCTTC,CASSLAGSYNEQFF
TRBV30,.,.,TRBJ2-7,TGTGCCTGGAGTAAGGTGAATGAGCAGTACTTC,CAWSKVNEQYF
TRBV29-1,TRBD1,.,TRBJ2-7,TGCAGCGGAGGCACAGGGGACCGCTACGAGCAGTACTTC,CSGGTGDRYEQYF
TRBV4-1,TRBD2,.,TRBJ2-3,TGCGCCAGCAGCCAAGGTATAGCGGGGGGCTTCCATGGGGCGCAGTATTTT,CASSQGIAGGFHGAQYF
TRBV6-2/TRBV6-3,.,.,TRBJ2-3,TGTGCCAGCAGTTATTACGGAACAGATACGCAGTATTTT,CASSYYGTDTQYF
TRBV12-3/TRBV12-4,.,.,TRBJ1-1,TGTGCCAGCAGTCGACAGGAGGCGAGCACTGAAGCTTTCTTT,CASSRQEASTEAFF
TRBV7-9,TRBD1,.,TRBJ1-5,TGTGCCAGCAGCTCCGGGACAGGGGTTCAGCCCCAGCAATTT,CASSSGTGVQPQQF
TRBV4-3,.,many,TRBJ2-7,TGCGCCAGCAGCCACGATACTGGCTACGAGCAGTACTTC,CASSHDTGYEQYF
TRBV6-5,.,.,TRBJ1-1,TGTGCCAGCAGGATAGACAAGGAGGGCACTGAAGCTTTCTTT,CASRIDKEGTEAFF
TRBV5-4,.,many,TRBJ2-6,TGTGCCAGCAGCTTGGACGGGAACTCTGGGGCCAACGTCCTGACTTTC,CASSLDGNSGANVLTF
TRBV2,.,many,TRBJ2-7,TGTGCCAGCAGTGAAGTATTCCGGGCCGCCTACGAGCAGTACTTC,CASSEVFRAAYEQYF
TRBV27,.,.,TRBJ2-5,TGTGCCAGCCGAATGGAGGACCGCCGAGAGACCCAGTACTTC,CASRMEDRRETQYF
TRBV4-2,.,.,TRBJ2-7,TGTGCCAGCAGCCGGGACGAGCAGTACTTC,CASSRDEQYF
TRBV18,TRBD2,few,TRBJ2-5,TGTGCCAGCTCATCGACTAGCGGGAGGTACCAAGAGACCCAGTACTTC,CASSSTSGRYQETQYF
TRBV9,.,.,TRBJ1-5,TGTGCCAGCAGCGTAGAGGGAACCACAGATACGCAGCATTTT,CASSVEGTTDTQHF
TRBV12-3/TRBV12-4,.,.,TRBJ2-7,TGTGCCAGCAGTTTAGCAAGCAGAGCCCACGAGCAGTACTTC,CASSLASRAHEQYF
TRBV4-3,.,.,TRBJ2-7,TGCGCCAGCAGCCAAGACTTACTTTACGAGCAGTACTTC,CASSQDLLYEQYF
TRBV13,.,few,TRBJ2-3,TGTGCCAGCAGCGAAGAGCGCACAGATACGCAGTATTTT,CASSEERTDTQYF
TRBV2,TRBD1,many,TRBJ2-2,TGTGCCAGCAGTGAAGGACAGGGGGGCTCCTGGGACGGGGAGCTGTTTTTT,CASSEGQGGSWDGELFF
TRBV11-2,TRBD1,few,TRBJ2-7,TGTGCCAGCAGCTTAGACCGGACAGGGGGCAACGAGCAGTACTTC,CASSLDRTGGNEQYF
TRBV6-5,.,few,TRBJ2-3,TGTGCCAGCAGTAGCTCTTATCCTTCACCCATCACAGATACGCAGTATTTT,CASSSSYPSPITDTQYF
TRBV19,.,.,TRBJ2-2,TGTGCCAGTAGTATAGTTGGCAGCGGGGAGCTGTTTTTT,CASSIVGSGELFF
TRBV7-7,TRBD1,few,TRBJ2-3,TGTGCCAGCAGCTTAGGGGTCTGGACAGGGGAAGTTACAGATACGCAGTATTTT,CASSLGVWTGEVTDTQYF
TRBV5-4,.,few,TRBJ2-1,TGTGCCAGCAGCTTTAGCAGGGAATACAATGAGCAGTTCTTC,CASSFSREYNEQFF
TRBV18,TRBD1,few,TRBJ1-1,TGTGCCAGCTCACCTCAGAGGCAGGGGGCCGCAATGAACACTGAAGCTTTCTTT,CASSPQRQGAAMNTEAFF
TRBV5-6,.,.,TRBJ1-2,TGTGCCAGCAGCTCTGGGACCTCTAACTATGGCTACACCTTC,CASSSGTSNYGYTF
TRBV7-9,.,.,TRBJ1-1,TGTGCCAGCAGCTGGGGGGCGAAGATGAACACTGAAGCTTTCTTT,CASSWGAKMNTEAFF
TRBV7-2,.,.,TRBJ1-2,TGTGCCCGCAGCTTTGGGGCCAACTACACCTTC,CARSFGANYTF
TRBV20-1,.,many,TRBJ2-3,TGCAGTGCTAGAGGTACAGGGCCCCGGATCACAGATACGCAGTATTTT,CSARGTGPRITDTQYF
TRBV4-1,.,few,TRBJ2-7,TGCGCCAGCAGCCAAGGACTAGGGCTCTCCTACGAGCAGTACTTC,CASSQGLGLSYEQYF
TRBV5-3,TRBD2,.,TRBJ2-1,TGTGCCAGCAGCTCTTGGACTAGCGGGCCCAATGAGCAGTTCTTC,CASSSWTSGPNEQFF
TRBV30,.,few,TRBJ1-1,TGTGCCTGGAGTGCTGGAGTGATGAACACTGAAGCTTTCTTT,CAWSAGVMNTEAFF
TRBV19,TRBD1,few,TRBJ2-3,TGTGCCAGCGGACAGGGTGCAGATACGCAGTATTTT,CASGQGADTQYF
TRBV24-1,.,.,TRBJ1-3,TGTGCCACCTCCGACGGAAACGCCATATATTTT,CATSDGNAIYF
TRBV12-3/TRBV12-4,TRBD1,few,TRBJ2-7,TGTGCCAGCAGTTCAGGGACAGGGTGGTACGAGCAGTACTTC,CASSSGTGWYEQYF
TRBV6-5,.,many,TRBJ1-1,TGTGCCAGCAAAACAGGCACTGAAGCTTTCTTT,CASKTGTEAFF
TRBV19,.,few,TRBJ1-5,TGTGCCAGTAGTATAGGGCACAGCAATCAGCCCCAGCATTTT,CASSIGHSNQPQHF
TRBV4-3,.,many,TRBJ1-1,TGCGCCAGCAGCCAAGATAGGGGCCTGAACACTGAAGCTTTCTTT,CASSQDRGLNTEAFF
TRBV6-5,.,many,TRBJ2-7,TGTGCCAGCAGTTACGGAAGAGAGCAGTACTTC,CASSYGREQYF
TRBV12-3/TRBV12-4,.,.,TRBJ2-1,TGTGCCAGCAGTTTAGACCCGGGCCTGGGGCTATACAATGAGCAGTTCTTC,CASSLDPGLGLYNEQFF
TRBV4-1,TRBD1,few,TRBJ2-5,TGCGCCAGCAGCCAGCCCGGGACAGAGCAAGAGACCCAGTACTTC,CASSQPGTEQETQYF
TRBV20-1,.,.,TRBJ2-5,TGCAGTGCACCGACGTGGGAGACCCAGTACTTC,CSAPTWETQYF
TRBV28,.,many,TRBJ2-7,TGTGCCAGTGAGTCTTGGACTTCAGACTCCTACGAGCAGTACTTC,CASESWTSDSYEQYF
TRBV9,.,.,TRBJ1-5,TGTGCCAGCAGCGTAGGGATAGCTCAGCCCCAGCATTTT,CASSVGIAQPQHF
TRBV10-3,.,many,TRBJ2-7,TGTGCCATCAGTGAGGTGCCCGACAGAAACTACGAGCAGTACTTC,CAISEVPDRNYEQYF
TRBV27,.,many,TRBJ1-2,TGTGCCAGCAGTTTATCATGGGACGCCGATGGCTACACCTTC,CASSLSWDADGYTF